This T cell receptor beta chain was sequenced during a study of blood T cell repertoires in COVID-19. Across the study: The cDNA or gDNA used as material had been derived from T cells, B-cell-depleted T cells, or PBMCs.

This clone was counted a single time. Between the trimmed V and J ends, which lost 3 bases and 2 bases, there was a span of 14 bases. This CDR3 contains 16 residues. Germline CDR1 is KGHSH and CDR2 is LQKENI. In the authors' workflow: By means of reference gene primer amplification, nucleated cell counts were estimated. Repertoires were generated with immunoSEQ multiplex PCR, while TCRdb's copy carries only in-frame clones and drops some. V, J and clone size are those of that table, while D and trimming were read from the DNA. The sample contains 400,000 to 550,000 clones, roughly 89% of which appear only once.

Sequencing was done on a sample of peripheral blood. The chain has TRBV18 and TRBJ1-3; tentative D call: TRBD1 (5 bases). The TCR was taken from a woman aged 25 to 39 with acute or convalescent COVID-19. CDR3 sequence (DNA): TGTGCCAGCTCACCGTCCCGGGGGAAAACTGGAAACACCATATATTTT. This encodes CASSPSRGKTGNTIYF.